This entry features one T cell receptor beta chain sequence. Its antigen is unknown. The data belong to a study of CD8+ T cells in alopecia areata. Study overall: It was oral tofacitinib, at 5 to 10 mg twice daily, that treated patients received. Study-wide results and limits: Patients displayed less clarity in TCR sharing than mice, a finding possibly related to HLA. Scalp specimens additionally yield sequences from normal skin's resident alphabeta T cells. Affected scalp, especially in alopecia totalis/universalis, had a higher clonality than normal scalp did.

The investigators collected lesional scalp punch biopsies and peripheral blood from alopecia areata patients. Once RNA had been extracted, it was reverse transcribed into cDNA to act as the sequencing template. TCRdb's table, derived via immunoSEQ multiplex PCR, lists solely in-frame clones and lacks some. Of around 12,000 clones listed, approximately 60% are singletons. The CDR3 contains 15 residues. V lost 1 base, J lost 3 bases, and 5 bases stayed unmatched. The germline gives CDR1 MGHDK, CDR2 SYGVNS. The specimen was skin. The rearrangement links TRBV25-1 to TRBJ2-7; 8 nucleotides align to TRBD2. The sequence was obtained from a human donor with alopecia areata. The CDR3 loop reads CASSESASGSYEQYF. The CDR3 DNA reads as TGTGCCAGCAGTGAATCCGCGAGCGGGAGCTACGAGCAGTACTTC.